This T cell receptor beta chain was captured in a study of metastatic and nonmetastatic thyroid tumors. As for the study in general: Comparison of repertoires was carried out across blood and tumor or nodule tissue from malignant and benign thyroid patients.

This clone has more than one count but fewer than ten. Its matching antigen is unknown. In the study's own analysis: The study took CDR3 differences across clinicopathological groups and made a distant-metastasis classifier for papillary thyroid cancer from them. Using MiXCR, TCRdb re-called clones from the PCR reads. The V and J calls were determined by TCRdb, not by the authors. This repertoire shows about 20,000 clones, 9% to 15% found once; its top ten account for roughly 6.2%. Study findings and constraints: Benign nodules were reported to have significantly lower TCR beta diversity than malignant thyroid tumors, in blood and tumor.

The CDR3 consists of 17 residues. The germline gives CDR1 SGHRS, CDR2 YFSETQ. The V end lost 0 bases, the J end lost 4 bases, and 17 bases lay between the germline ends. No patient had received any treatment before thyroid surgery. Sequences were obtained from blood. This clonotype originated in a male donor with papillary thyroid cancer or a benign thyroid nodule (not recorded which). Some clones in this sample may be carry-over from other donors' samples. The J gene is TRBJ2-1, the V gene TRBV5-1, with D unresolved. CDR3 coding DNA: TGCGCCAGCAGCTTGGGGATTGACACAAAAGCATACAATGAGCAGTTCTTC. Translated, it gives CASSLGIDTKAYNEQFF.